This T cell receptor beta chain was sequenced for a study of blood T cell repertoires in COVID-19. At the level of the study: Sites across the United States, Italy and Spain contributed samples from acute and convalescent COVID-19. Sample material is recorded as cDNA or gDNA derived from T cells, B-cell-depleted T cells, or PBMCs.

The CDR3 runs to 15 residues. CDR1 is MNHNS, CDR2 SASEGT, per germline. With 3 bases clipped from V and 4 bases from J, the junction kept 3 bases outside the gene matches. Points on this clone: Other DNA sequences from this sample encode an identical CDR3 as well.

In the study's own analysis: Cell counts per sample came from amplifying reference gene primers. Here immunoSEQ multiplex PCR was the method, and the copy in TCRdb shows in-frame clones only, minus some. V and J calls plus clone size are reproduced from that table; the DNA served to infer D and trimming. The sample yields around 360,000 clones, about 87% seen once. The origin of this receptor is a woman in her 30s with COVID-19, enrolled during active disease. J is TRBJ2-3 and V is TRBV6-1; 11 bases agree with TRBD2. The source material was peripheral blood. Here the CDR3 reads CASSELAGGPDTQYF. For the CDR3, the DNA is TGTGCCAGCAGTGAGTTAGCGGGAGGGCCAGATACGCAGTATTTT.